This T cell receptor beta chain emerged from a study of blood T cell repertoires in COVID-19. The wider study: Spain, Italy and the United States supplied samples that represented acute and convalescent COVID-19. PBMCs, B-cell-depleted T cells, or T cells were the source of the cDNA or gDNA that made up the material.

Sequenced by immunoSEQ multiplex PCR; TCRdb stores in-frame clones only, minus some. The table includes about 160,000 clones, about 85% detected once. Germline V gene sequence: CDR1 KGHSH, CDR2 LQKENI. The CDR3 totals 15 residues. V shed 3 bases and J shed 3 bases, with 14 bases lying between them. The sample taken for sequencing was peripheral blood. This chain joins TRBV18 and TRBJ1-1; D is ambiguous. This clonotype was sampled from a human donor with acute or convalescent COVID-19. The donor label of this sample is uncertain. CDR3 DNA sequence: TGTGCCAGCTCACCTGCCGGTGGAGGAGACACTGAAGCTTTCTTT. It translates to CASSPAGGGDTEAFF.